The 8 T cell receptor beta chains below all came from one sample that was sequenced in a study of T cell repertoires in cytomegalovirus infection. TCRdb reprocessed the reads with MiXCR, giving one entry per CDR3 protein. The data contain some 700,000 distinct CDR3 sequences, less than 40% of them singletons. Input material: PBMCs. Source of these receptors: a human donor in good health (CMV status not recorded). Some clones in this sample may be carry-over from other donors' samples.

Comments on this clonotype: At one end the junction does not follow the germline gene, possibly because of a read error. The chain couples TRBV28 to TRBJ1-1; 7 bases align to TRBD1. From germline, CDR1 is MDHEN and CDR2 SYDVKM. The CDR3 covers 16 residues. This CDR3 is CACSFAGGGPGTEAFF. As DNA, the CDR3 is TGTGCCTGCAGTTTTGCAGGGGGGGGTCCGGGCACTGAAGCTTTCTTT.

A few counts support this clonotype. J is TRBJ2-7 and V is TRBV12-3 or TRBV12-4, with 9 bases fitting TRBD1. Trimming at V came to 3 bases and at J to 4 bases, leaving 13 bases not matched to a gene. The CDR3 is made up of 17 amino acids. The CDR3 loop reads CASSFSPSGDRAYEQYF. CDR3 coding DNA: TGTGCCAGCAGTTTTTCCCCCTCGGGGGACAGGGCTTACGAGCAGTACTTC.

CDR3 protein: CASSQGGLAGGTRNEQYF. CDR3 coding DNA: TGTGCCAGCAGCCAAGGCGGACTAGCGGGAGGGACTAGAAACGAGCAGTACTTC. The V and J genes are TRBV14 and TRBJ2-7; TRBD2 matches 15 bases. The germline V gene encodes CDR1 SGHDN and CDR2 FVKESK. Unmatched junction bases numbered 9, after V lost 1 base and J lost 5 bases. The CDR3 extends over 18 amino acids.

This clonotype was recorded a few times. V gene TRBV7-4 combines with J gene TRBJ2-4, with 9 bases matching TRBD1. CDR1 is SGHVT and CDR2 is SQSDAQ in the germline V gene. The CDR3 sequence is 15 residues long. V was pared by 5 bases and J by 10 bases, with 12 bases of the junction left unmatched. The CDR3 loop is CASSRQGVGMGIQYF. CDR3 nucleotides: TGTGCCAGCAGCCGACAGGGGGTTGGGATGGGGATTCAGTACTTC.

This chain links TRBV11-2 with TRBJ2-7; D remains ambiguous. This CDR3 is 13 amino acids long. V was shortened by 1 base and J by 5 bases, with 9 bases between the two germline ends. The germline gives CDR1 SGHAT, CDR2 FQNNGV. The CDR3 loop reads CASSLVGLHEQYF. The CDR3 region has the DNA TGTGCCAGCAGCTTAGTAGGGTTGCACGAGCAGTACTTC.

This clonotype has only a few counts. The chain carries TRBV28 and TRBJ2-1; 8 nucleotides agree with TRBD2. The J segment lost 5 bases and the V segment lost 1 base, leaving 7 bases of the junction unmatched. CDR1 and CDR2 from the germline V gene are MDHEN and SYDVKM. The length of the CDR3 is 16 residues. The CDR3 DNA reads as TGTGCCAGCAGTTTATTCTGGCGGGAGGCTGACAATGAGCAGTTCTTC. Amino acids: CASSLFWREADNEQFF.

This clonotype was recorded a few times. The V and J genes are TRBV27 and TRBJ2-7, with D hard to call. The CDR3 covers 13 residues. Germline CDR1 and CDR2: MNHEY and SMNVEV (reference sequence). Trimming took 0 bases from V and 3 from J, leaving 6 bases between them. As DNA, the CDR3 is TGTGCCAGCAGTTTATCGCTGGTCTACGAGCAGTACTTC. Its translation: CASSLSLVYEQYF.

As concerns this clonotype: A much larger clonotype is one base distant, so this may be a read error. The chain is built from TRBV7-9 and TRBJ1-5; the D is unclear. The germline V gene encodes CDR1 SEHNR and CDR2 FQNEAQ (reference sequence). The CDR3 length is 15 residues. V was pared by 0 bases and J by 6 bases, with 12 bases between. This CDR3 is CASSLAPGVIQPQHF. The DNA of the CDR3 is TGTGCCAGCAGCTTAGCCCCAGGAGTAATTCAGCCCCAGCATTTT.